This T cell receptor (beta chain) was captured in a study of CD8 T cells in ankylosing spondylitis. The TCR beta libraries were generated through quantitative 5'-RACE incorporating molecular barcodes. TCRdb recomputed calls from the 5' RACE reads with MiXCR, one row per CDR3 protein. This sample has 180,000 or so distinct CDR3 sequences, with roughly 11% found just once. This clonotype was observed at least ten times. Antigen: not known. Study-wide points: Matched synovial fluid from ankylosing spondylitis patients was reported to be enriched for disease-linked clones. A TCR beta motif of several highly homologous variants appeared characteristic of ankylosing spondylitis blood.

The material sequenced was blood, either unsorted or a sorted T cell fraction (not recorded which). This TCR was recovered from a male donor with ankylosing spondylitis or in good health (not recorded which).

The CDR3 is CSCGADTQYF. The CDR3 coding sequence is TGCAGTTGTGGTGCAGATACGCAGTATTTT. This chain connects TRBV20-1 to TRBJ2-3; no clear D. The CDR3 consists of 10 residues. Germline assignment: CDR1 DFQATT and CDR2 SNEGSKA (reference sequence). V was trimmed by 8 bases and J by 4 bases, leaving 7 bases between them.